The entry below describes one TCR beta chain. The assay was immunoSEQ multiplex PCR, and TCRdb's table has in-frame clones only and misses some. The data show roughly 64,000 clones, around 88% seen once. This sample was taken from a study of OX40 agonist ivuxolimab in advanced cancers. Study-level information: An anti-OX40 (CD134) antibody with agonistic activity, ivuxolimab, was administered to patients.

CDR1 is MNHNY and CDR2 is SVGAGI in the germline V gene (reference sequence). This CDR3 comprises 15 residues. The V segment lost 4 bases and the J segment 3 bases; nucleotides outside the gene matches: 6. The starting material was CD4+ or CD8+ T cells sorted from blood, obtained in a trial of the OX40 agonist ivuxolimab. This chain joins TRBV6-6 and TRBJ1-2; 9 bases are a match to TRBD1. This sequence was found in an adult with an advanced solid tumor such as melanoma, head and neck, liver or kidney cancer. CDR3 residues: CASSSRGQGHYGYTF. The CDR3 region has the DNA TGTGCCAGCAGTTCTCGAGGACAGGGGCACTATGGCTACACCTTC.